The 14 T cell receptor beta chains reported below all come from one sample, sequenced in a study of OX40 agonist ivuxolimab in advanced cancers. TCRdb's table, derived via immunoSEQ multiplex PCR, lists solely in-frame clones and lacks some. The sample carries fewer than 50,000 clones, around 90% recorded once. Sequencing was performed on CD4+ or CD8+ T cells sorted from blood, taken in a trial of the OX40 agonist ivuxolimab. The source of these receptors is an adult with an advanced solid tumor such as melanoma, head and neck, liver or kidney cancer.

The chain links TRBV5-1 to TRBJ2-1; D is tentatively TRBD1 or TRBD2 (6 bases each). This CDR3 contains 13 residues. Germline V gene data show CDR1 as SGHRS and CDR2 as YFSETQ. Trimming removed 5 bases at V and 7 bases at J, with 13 bases between. The CDR3, as DNA: TGCGCCAGCAGGGAGGGGGACTGGAATGAGCAGTTCTTC. Its protein product is CASREGDWNEQFF.

The chain is built from TRBV27 and TRBJ2-7, with D unclear. V was shortened by 2 bases and J by 0 bases, with 8 bases between the two germline ends. From germline, CDR1 is MNHEY and CDR2 SMNVEV (reference sequence). The CDR3 has 14 amino acids. CDR3 in DNA: TGTGCCAGCAGTTTAGGGCGCGTCTCCTACGAGCAGTACTTC. Translating it yields CASSLGRVSYEQYF.

This clone came up once. The chain joins TRBV30 to TRBJ2-7; TRBD1 agrees at 11 bases. Germline CDR1 reads GTSNPN; CDR2 reads SVGIG (reference sequence). The ends lost 0 bases at V and 7 bases at J; junction bases unmatched: 5. This CDR3 spans 14 amino acids. The CDR3 DNA reads TGTGCCTGGAGTGTAGGACAGGGGGCGGTTGAGCAGTACTTC. The encoded protein is CAWSVGQGAVEQYF.

The chain employs TRBV28 and TRBJ1-5; D possibly corresponds to TRBD1 (6 bases). The germline V and J ends were trimmed by 0 bases and 1 base, with 10 bases remaining between them. The CDR3 extends over 16 amino acids. Germline V gene lookup returns CDR1 MDHEN and CDR2 SYDVKM. The CDR3 coding sequence is TGTGCCAGCAGTTTATGGTACAGGGAAAGCAATCAGCCCCAGCATTTT. Its translation: CASSLWYRESNQPQHF.

The chain links TRBV11-2 to TRBJ2-7, with D perhaps assigned TRBD1 or TRBD2 (5 bases each). The CDR3 runs to 17 residues. Germline CDR1 reads SGHAT; CDR2 reads FQNNGV. V lost 5 bases and J 3 bases, leaving 23 bases between the germline ends. CDR3 in DNA: TGTGCCAGCAGCGGAATGTGGGACGGACTGGATTACTACGAGCAGTACTTC. Translating gives CASSGMWDGLDYYEQYF.

The chain links TRBV4-3 to TRBJ2-2; D call uncertain. Trimming took 4 bases from V and 5 from J, leaving 8 bases between them. This CDR3 has 13 amino acids. CDR1 LGHNA and CDR2 YSLEER come from the germline V gene. The CDR3 nucleotides are TGCGCCAGCAGCCCGTCGGATACCGGGGAGCTGTTTTTT. Translating it yields CASSPSDTGELFF.

DNA of the CDR3: TGTGCCAGCAGTTACACGACAGGGGACGAGCAGTACTTC. Its protein product is CASSYTTGDEQYF. The V gene is TRBV6-5, the J gene TRBJ2-5, with 8 bases fitting TRBD1. Judging by the DNA end, TRBJ2-7 fits better; the J call may be wrong. CDR1 and CDR2 (germline): MNHEY, SVGAGI. This CDR3 has 13 residues.

The chain recombines TRBV19 with TRBJ1-1; D call uncertain. The CDR3 consists of 12 residues. Per the germline V gene, CDR1 is LNHDA and CDR2 is SQIVND (reference sequence). With 3 bases removed from V and 2 bases from J, the gap between germline ends came to 4 bases. In DNA form, the CDR3 reads TGTGCCAGTAGTATCGGTAACACTGAAGCTTTCTTT. It codes for CASSIGNTEAFF.

V gene TRBV19 combines with J gene TRBJ2-7, with D maybe TRBD1 (6 bases). The V end lost 0 bases, the J end lost 6 bases, and 9 bases lay between the germline ends. Germline values: CDR1 LNHDA, CDR2 SQIVND (reference sequence). The CDR3 runs 13 residues. The CDR3 sequence: CASSIDLGGEQYF. DNA for the CDR3: TGTGCCAGTAGTATAGATCTAGGGGGCGAGCAGTACTTC.

In its sample, this clone is hyperexpanded. V is TRBV28 and J is TRBJ1-5; 11 bases fit TRBD1. V shed 5 bases, J shed 7 bases, and the junction held 7 bases outside the gene matches. The germline gives CDR1 MDHEN, CDR2 SYDVKM. This CDR3 has 15 amino acids. CDR3 loop: CASSPWTGGSQPQHF. The CDR3 DNA reads as TGTGCCAGCAGTCCCTGGACAGGGGGCTCGCAGCCCCAGCATTTT. Complete variable domain (other parts from reference TRBV28 and TRBJ1-5): DVKVTQSSRYLVKRTGEKVFLECVQDMDHENMFWYRQDPGLGLRLIYFSYDVKMKEKGDIPEGYSVSREKKERFSLILESASTNQTSMYLCASSPWTGGSQPQHFGDGTRLSIL.

The V gene is TRBV4-1, the J gene TRBJ2-3, with no clear D. The CDR3 totals 16 residues. Germline-derived CDR1 and CDR2 are MGHRA and YSYEKL. Trimming shortened V by 2 bases and J by 4 bases, and 16 bases separated the two germline ends. This CDR3 is CASSQTYRLGADTQYF. Written as DNA, the CDR3 is TGCGCCAGCAGCCAAACTTACCGTCTGGGCGCAGATACGCAGTATTTT.

The sample holds a few counts of this clone. The chain links TRBV19 to TRBJ1-1, with 7 bases identical to TRBD1. The length of the CDR3 is 14 residues. From germline, CDR1 is LNHDA and CDR2 SQIVND (reference sequence). V shed 5 bases and J 4 bases; nucleotides not matched to a gene: 7. In DNA, the CDR3 is TGTGCCAGTAGTCAACAGGGGTGGGGCACTGAAGCTTTCTTT. Translating gives CASSQQGWGTEAFF.

The V and J genes are TRBV29-1 and TRBJ2-7, with 13 positions matching TRBD2. The CDR3 runs to 16 residues. V dropped 3 bases and J dropped 2; count of bases not matched to a gene: 7. Germline V gene lookup returns CDR1 SQVTM and CDR2 ANQGSEA. CDR3 nucleotides: TGCAGCGTTGATAAAGGGACTAGCGGGGCAGCCTACGAGCAGTACTTC. This codes for CSVDKGTSGAAYEQYF.

This sequence joins TRBV7-2 and TRBJ1-2, with D maybe TRBD1 (6 bases). V lost 3 bases and J lost 5, with 13 bases in between. Germline lookup yields CDR1 SGHTA and CDR2 FQGNSA. This CDR3 is built from 14 residues. Here the CDR3 reads CASSLGRGGYGYTF. The CDR3 DNA reads as TGTGCCAGCAGCTTGGGCAGGGGAGGTTATGGCTACACCTTC.